This T cell receptor (beta chain) originates from a study of blood T cell repertoires in COVID-19. Study in general: Nucleic acid was either cDNA or gDNA, and it came from T cells, B-cell-depleted T cells, or PBMCs.

Original processing methods: Amplification from reference gene primers served as the basis for estimated nucleated cell counts. Repertoires were generated with immunoSEQ multiplex PCR, while TCRdb's copy carries only in-frame clones and drops some. V and J calls and clone size come straight from that table; D and trimming were deduced from the DNA. Among 250,000 or so clones, about 80% were seen once, and the ten largest hold around 3.5%. There are a few counts of this clone. Other DNA sequences in this sample translate to the same CDR3. There are 14 residues in the CDR3. The V gene lost 0 bases and the J gene lost 1 base, with 7 bases spanning the gap. CDR1 and CDR2 from the germline V gene are SGHRS and YFSETQ. Individuals aged about 18 to 95 years were recruited from about two dozen US areas. All exposed participants met a person with COVID-19 within 2 weeks before entering the study.

The gene calls are TRBV5-1 and TRBJ1-1; no firm D call. Sequences were obtained from PBMCs or T cells enriched from blood (not recorded which). This sequence was found in a woman aged 35 to 49 who had been exposed to COVID-19. The CDR3 reads CASSLGGANTEAFF. CDR3 DNA: TGCGCCAGCAGCTTGGGGGGAGCGAACACTGAAGCTTTCTTT.